A single sample gave rise to the 16 T cell receptor beta chains below, sequenced in a study of glioma-infiltrating T cells after dendritic cell vaccination. Clones were read by immunoSEQ multiplex PCR, and TCRdb kept only the in-frame ones, dropping some. The repertoire consists of roughly 100,000 clones, with around 89% occurring once and the leading ten covering over 2.5%. The time point: after dendritic cell vaccination, including at tumor progression/relapse. Source: blood, taken after dendritic cell vaccination. The receptors come from a human donor with glioblastoma.

V and J are TRBV5-1 and TRBJ2-2; 7 bases agree with TRBD2. The CDR3 runs 16 residues. Looked up from germline, CDR1 is SGHRS and CDR2 is YFSETQ. V lost 2 bases, J lost 1 base, and 5 bases stayed unmatched. Here the CDR3 DNA reads TGCGCCAGCAGCTTAGGAGCGGGGTTGAACACCGGGGAGCTGTTTTTT. Translated, it gives CASSLGAGLNTGELFF. Based on the CDR3 plus reference TRBV5-1 and TRBJ2-2, the full variable domain is KAGVTQTPRYLIKTRGQQVTLSCSPISGHRSVSWYQQTPGQGLQFLFEYFSETQRNKGNFPGRFSGRQFSNSRSEMNVSTLELGDSALYLCASSLGAGLNTGELFFGEGSRLTVL.

This clone was seen only a few times. The chain carries TRBV5-5 and TRBJ2-1; 12 bases fit TRBD2. The J segment lost 4 bases and the V segment lost 4 bases, leaving 6 bases of the junction unmatched. This CDR3 is 16 amino acids long. Germline values: CDR1 SGHKS, CDR2 YYEKEE (reference sequence). CDR3 region: CASSQSSGGDYNEQFF. CDR3 coding DNA: TGTGCCAGCAGCCAATCTAGCGGGGGGGATTACAATGAGCAGTTCTTC.

The chain is built from TRBV7-2 and TRBJ1-3; D remains unclear. Germline V lookup: CDR1 SGHTA, CDR2 FQGNSA. V lost 4 bases and J lost 9, with 10 bases in between. This CDR3 has 12 residues. CDR3 in amino acids: CASSSYLSTIYF. DNA of the CDR3: TGTGCCAGCAGCTCCTACCTTTCCACCATATATTTT.

V usage is TRBV11-3 and J usage is TRBJ1-2; the D gene is possibly TRBD1 (6 bases). The CDR3 is 14 residues long. Germline CDR1 SGHNT, CDR2 YENEEA. The V end lost 7 bases, the J end lost 2 bases, and 14 bases lay between the germline ends. The CDR3 DNA follows: TGTGCCAGCAACTCGGGAGGGGGGAACTATGGCTACACCTTC. Its protein product is CASNSGGGNYGYTF.

The rearrangement links TRBV27 to TRBJ1-1; possibly TRBD1 for D (5 bases). V lost 2 bases and J lost 0, with 13 bases in between. In germline, CDR1 is MNHEY, CDR2 SMNVEV (reference sequence). The CDR3 covers 16 residues. This chain's CDR3 is CASSLQYRGLNTEAFF. CDR3 in DNA: TGTGCCAGCAGTTTACAATACCGGGGGTTGAACACTGAAGCTTTCTTT.

The rearrangement uses TRBV7-9 and TRBJ2-1; D might be TRBD2 (6 bases). Per germline, CDR1 SEHNR and CDR2 FQNEAQ (reference sequence). This CDR3 is built from 18 residues. V lost 1 base and J lost 6, with 22 bases in between. This CDR3 reads CASSLVASLLGSLNEQFF. The CDR3 DNA follows: TGTGCCAGCAGCTTAGTTGCCAGTTTACTCGGGAGTCTCAATGAGCAGTTCTTC.

This clone was observed a handful of times. The rearrangement links TRBV27 to TRBJ2-1; the match to TRBD1 covers 11 bases. Unmatched junction bases numbered 10, after V lost 4 bases and J lost 8 bases. CDR3 length equals 16 residues. The germline V gene encodes CDR1 MNHEY and CDR2 SMNVEV (reference sequence). The DNA of the CDR3 is TGTGCCAGCAGTTCCCGTCGGACAGGGGGCCTTCATGAGCAGTTCTTC. Encoded protein: CASSSRRTGGLHEQFF.

CDR3 amino acids: CASSPRDTWGEKLFF. Here the CDR3 DNA reads TGTGCCAGCAGCCCTCGGGACACATGGGGTGAAAAACTGTTTTTT. The rearrangement uses TRBV2 and TRBJ1-4; TRBD1 is a possible D gene (6 bases). CDR3 size: 15 residues. V was cut by 6 bases and J by 7 bases, with 18 bases left in between. Germline-derived CDR1 and CDR2 are SNHLY and FYNNEI.

The chain uses TRBV13 and TRBJ1-3, with 9 bases lining up with TRBD1. The CDR3 covers 17 residues. Germline V gene data show CDR1 as PRHDT and CDR2 as FYEKMQ (reference sequence). With V trimmed by 6 bases and J by 0 bases, 9 bases remained unmatched. The CDR3: CASSSRTGDSSGNTIYF. CDR3 coding DNA: TGTGCCAGCAGTTCTCGGACAGGGGATAGCTCTGGAAACACCATATATTTT.

The rearrangement uses TRBV5-1 and TRBJ2-6; D is possibly TRBD1 (5 bases). Germline values: CDR1 SGHRS, CDR2 YFSETQ. The V end was cut by 7 bases, the J end by 4 bases, with 18 bases between. This CDR3 has 16 amino acids. CDR3 bases: TGCGCCAGCGCACCTTTTAGCAGGGCCGGGGCCAACGTCCTGACTTTC. Amino acids: CASAPFSRAGANVLTF.

This clone came up once. The chain carries TRBV2 and TRBJ2-5; 11 bases line up with TRBD2. V lost 4 bases, J lost 3 bases, and 13 bases stayed unmatched. CDR3 length: 18 residues. Germline-derived CDR1 and CDR2 are SNHLY and FYNNEI. CDR3 sequence (DNA): TGTGCCAGCAGTGGGGGGACTAGCGGAACGGCGGCCAAAGAGACCCAGTACTTC. Amino acids: CASSGGTSGTAAKETQYF.

This chain links TRBV11-2 with TRBJ2-7; 7 positions match TRBD2. The CDR3 sequence is 14 residues long. Per the germline V gene, CDR1 is SGHAT and CDR2 is FQNNGV. V lost 0 bases, J lost 3 bases, and 2 bases stayed unmatched. CDR3 nucleotides: TGTGCCAGCAGCTTAGATTCTAGCGGCTACGAGCAGTACTTC. Translated, it gives CASSLDSSGYEQYF.

DNA of the CDR3: TGTGCCAGCAGCTCGGTAGGAGCGGGAGGGTCCAGTGAGCAGTTCTTC. The encoded protein is CASSSVGAGGSSEQFF. This chain connects TRBV11-2 to TRBJ2-1; 10 bases align to TRBD2. Germline V CDR1 and CDR2: SGHAT, FQNNGV. Losses at the gene ends were 4 bases for V and 9 bases for J; bases not matched to a gene: 12. The CDR3 covers 16 residues.

J is TRBJ1-2 and V is TRBV20-1; the match to TRBD1 covers 9 bases. The V and J ends lost 6 bases and 8 bases, in that order; junction bases with no gene match: 4. This CDR3 comprises 11 residues. Germline CDR1 is DFQATT and CDR2 is SNEGSKA (reference sequence). The CDR3 DNA reads as TGCAGTGCGGGGACAGGGTTGGGCTACACCTTC. Protein: CSAGTGLGYTF.

V usage is TRBV12-5 and J usage is TRBJ1-2, with D perhaps TRBD1 (5 bases). From germline, CDR1 is LGHNT and CDR2 FRNRAP. Trimming cost V 0 bases and J 5 bases, with 19 bases left between them. There are 17 residues in the CDR3. The CDR3 here is CASGLVVGGSPRYGYTF. CDR3 nucleotides: TGTGCTAGTGGTTTGGTAGTGGGGGGGTCCCCCCGTTATGGCTACACCTTC.

The gene calls are TRBV6-1 and TRBJ2-7; the D gene is possibly TRBD1 (6 bases). Trimming took off 2 bases at V and 3 bases at J, with 8 bases between the two ends. The CDR3 length is 13 residues. The germline CDR1 and CDR2 sequences are MNHNS and SASEGT. CDR3 DNA sequence: TGTGCCAGCAGTGAACAGGGGAGCTACGAGCAGTACTTC. It encodes CASSEQGSYEQYF.